This T cell receptor (beta chain) emerged from a study of cytomegalovirus exposure and HLA in healthy donors (dated by TCRdb to about 2017). For the study in its entirety: In an earlier analysis of 550 to 750 of the donors, about 270 Gb of sequence data and some 120 million unique TCR beta sequences from about 180 million T cells were reported. HLA typing covered class I and class II loci at four-digit resolution. Roughly 5 DR-DQ haplotypes were handled as single units for association and clustering because linkage in the cohort was strong. Every discovery cohort repertoire had been produced on one sequencing platform. The study aimed to test whether signatures of past pathogen exposure could be identified by cataloging public T cell receptors. The T cell repertoires of some 700 subjects were profiled by immunosequencing and related to cytomegalovirus serostatus. Donor age, sex, ethnicity and CMV serostatus were collected together with the repertoire data. Rather than drawing on any new phenotypic data, the later analysis identified candidate immune exposures from TCR beta sequences and the way those sequences occurred across donors. The number of donors typed differed by locus, with about 620-630 for A, B, C, DRB1 and DQB1, approximately 500 for DQA1, 600 to 610 for DPA1, and under 490 for DPB1. The genetic ancestry cluster associated with self-reported Caucasian donors included 80% to 90% of the approximately 410 genotyped donors. An early release covering more than 500 HLA-typed donors comprised 250 to 350 gigabases of sequencing data and approximately 85 million unique TCR sequences. Besides the first cohort of roughly 660 subjects, a separate validation cohort made up of roughly 120 different subjects was used. High-throughput TCR immunosequencing, statistical association of individual TCRs with disease status, and machine learning were combined to predict cytomegalovirus infection status. A later analysis re-examined previously published TCR beta repertoires from 500 to 700 donors and added high-resolution HLA genotyping to investigate patterns of TCR occurrence. Genome-wide SNP genotypes for about three fifths of the roughly 670 donors were used in a later genetic analysis, which treated that subset as a discovery cohort. Among 398 genotyped donors of the cohort, an average of approximately 240,000 unique TCR beta nucleotide sequences was sequenced per donor, of which about 18% were non-productive. In an earlier analysis of roughly 600 of the donors, high-throughput TCR beta sequencing was used to judge whether each TCR beta V gene segment behaved as functional or pseudogenic.

Receptors were amplified or captured by the immunoSEQ multiplex PCR assay. The multiplex PCR relied on a mix of 60 forward primers for TCR Vbeta segments and 13 reverse primers for TCR Jbeta segments. Amplification of the CDR3 region of rearranged TCR beta genes was performed with a multiplex PCR assay on genomic DNA. On the Illumina HiSeq System, the amplified TCR beta libraries were sequenced as 87-base-pair reads. In the paper's pipeline: Across the 670 or so repertoires, a later analysis counted 78 million or so unique TCR beta chains, approximately 10 million of which were shared by at least two donors. Raw reads were error-corrected and collapsed into unique sequences with a nearest-neighbor algorithm that merged closely related sequences to remove PCR and sequencing errors. V, D and J gene segments were assigned by aligning CDR3 sequences to IMGT reference sequences. For a sequence to be retained, at least a six-nucleotide match to both a V gene segment and a J gene segment was required. Rearrangements were classified as productive when the CDR3 lacked stop codons and remained in frame with V and J, and all other rearrangements were classified as non-productive. CDR3 was defined according to IMGT convention as the region running from the second conserved V-encoded cysteine to the conserved J-encoded phenylalanine. In an earlier analysis of around 570 of the donors, sequences lacking an unambiguous match to a single V gene segment were excluded. In an earlier analysis of approximately 500 of the donors, a V segment was called functional when productive rearrangements were above 56.7%, and segregating when the standard deviation between donors exceeded 5%. A statistical classification framework was built to diagnose cytomegalovirus status from the catalog of TCR beta chain sequences. V and J gene assignment, in a later analysis, came from comparing TCR nucleotide sequences with IMGT/GENE-DB human TR gene sequences. A later analysis assigned CDR3 sequences and most-parsimonious VDJ recombination scenarios with the TCRdist pipeline. In a later analysis, every TCR beta chain was defined by the combination of its CDR3 amino acid sequence and its V-gene family, and reads without a unique V-gene family were dropped. As a way to deal with suspected cross-contamination and a sequencing artifact, a later analysis dropped 640 or so nucleotide sequences that were highly shared and had low generation probability. In a later analysis, a clonal expansion index for each public chain was calculated from normalized within-repertoire ranks of inferred template counts. In a later analysis, generation probabilities were computed using a VDJ recombination model fitted to out-of-frame rearrangements, and the results were checked against IGoR. A later analysis scored TCR-TCR, TCR-HLA and TCR-CMV co-occurrence with hypergeometric tests, applying a repertoire-size bias correction to TCR pairs. False discovery rates were estimated in a later analysis by permuting HLA or CMV assignments 20 times. In a later analysis, co-occurring TCRs were grouped using DBSCAN, with TCRdist sequence similarity added in when clustering inside HLA-allele-positive subsets. Co-occurrence clustering excluded repertoires with fewer than 30,000 or more than 120,000 public chains, plus five with anomalous nucleotide sharing. The source is immuneACCESS, and TCRdb retained only in-frame sequences with V and J called. Part of the clones is not carried over; for the studies checked, unresolved V genes explain less than half of this, and the remainder is unexplained. V and J calls and clone size are given by that table; D and trimming were obtained from the DNA. Within this sample are about 210,000 clones, with around 78% of them counted one time only. The ten largest clonotypes hold roughly 15% of the sample.

Broader findings and caveats from the paper: This cohort had only TCR beta chains sequenced, and the lack of alpha or paired-chain data limited which features could be detected. An earlier analysis of several hundred of the donors showed that most TCR beta V segments appeared in productive rearrangements either about 87% or about 30% of the time, which broadly matched IMGT annotations. A later genetic analysis reported fewer N-insertions in productive TCRs among donors in an Asian-associated ancestry cluster than the roughly 700-donor mean. Correlated functional status among segregating V segments might reflect linkage disequilibrium, but an unknown experimental factor could not be ruled out. The classifier was reported to diagnose cytomegalovirus status with high specificity and sensitivity in both the original and validation cohorts. Immune exposure information for the cohort was limited to CMV serostatus. Most TCR sequences were observed very rarely across donors, whereas some public TCRs were present in many individuals. A cluster of highly shared sequence variants was judged likely to represent a technical artifact of the sequencing pipeline. Because some donors lacked HLA typing at each locus, the association tests relied only on the typed subset. A later analysis associated 16,951 TCR beta sequences with specific HLA alleles at a false discovery rate of 0.05. According to the authors, the approach could potentially be generalized to other disease states and immunological phenotypes. The presence/absence analyses assumed that sequencing depth was roughly uniform across donors, and that assumption may not be true. An association between a missense DCLRE1C variant and V-gene and J-gene trimming of TCR beta chains was found in a later genetic analysis and replicated in an independent cohort. In a later analysis, the rate of TCR association differed among HLA loci, with DRB1 alleles having the most associated TCRs and HLA-C alleles having the fewest. The study listed approximately 150 TCR beta chains as associated with cytomegalovirus. Because counts were too low, roughly 18 rarely observed V segments, including chromosome 9 orphons, were left out of the earlier analysis of about 500 of the donors. Assigning TCR associations to individual alleles was difficult when HLA alleles, especially DR and DQ, strongly co-occurred. Some IMGT-functional V segments, including TRBV6-2 and TRBV6-3, could not be distinguished by the 87-base-pair reads and were therefore excluded. A further reported finding was that TCR beta sequences accurately predicted the HLA-A and HLA-B alleles for most subjects in the first cohort. A later analysis reported that several top co-occurrence clusters appeared linked to parvovirus B19, influenza, CMV and Epstein-Barr virus. According to a later analysis, most CMV-associated TCR beta chains appeared to be HLA-restricted, and the HLA associations seemed to be driven largely by CMV exposure. Compared with equally common non-associated chains, HLA-associated TCR beta chains in a later analysis were more clonally expanded and had lower generation probabilities. Three of the identified cytomegalovirus-associated TCR beta chains were confirmed in vitro to be specific for cytomegalovirus antigens.

Cut back by 0 bases and 2 bases, the V and J ends lie 11 bases apart. The CDR3 measures 16 amino acids from cysteine to phenylalanine. Only the CDR3 DNA stays, 48 bases, in frame from base 1. The CDR1 and CDR2 encoded by the germline V gene are SGHNT and YENEEA. About this clone: No antigen is known for it. No much larger clone is present one base from it, and per-base qualities are unavailable.

The cohort consisted of 666 healthy bone marrow donors. Cohort members were all nominally healthy when sampled, although unrecorded immune exposures were likely present. The donor was CMV seropositive and was included in the group of 250 to 350 seropositive cohort members. A peripheral blood sample was collected from each donor, and TCR beta sequencing was performed on peripheral blood mononuclear cells. Genomic DNA was extracted from the blood cell samples with the Qiagen DNeasy Blood Extraction Kit. The TCR sequence derives from a woman aged 25 to 39 in good health and CMV-seropositive. The sequencing sample was made of PBMCs. Recombination linked TRBV11-3 to TRBJ1-3; the D gene cannot be resolved reliably. This receptor carries the CDR3 CASSLDAGSPGNTIYF. The nucleotide sequence reads TGTGCCAGCAGCTTAGATGCGGGCTCGCCTGGAAACACCATATATTTT. Joined to the reference TRBV11-3 and TRBJ1-3 proteins, this CDR3 gives the full variable domain: EAGVVQSPRYKIIEKKQPVAFWCNPISGHNTLYWYLQNLGQGPELLIRYENEEAVDDSQLPKDRFSAERLKGVDSTLKIQPAELGDSAVYLCASSLDAGSPGNTIYFGEGSWLTVV.